Below are 14 T cell receptor beta chains sequenced from a single sample in a study of OX40 agonist ivuxolimab in advanced cancers. Some clones are missing from TCRdb's copy, which holds only in-frame ones; the method was immunoSEQ multiplex PCR. The sample comprises 80,000 to 95,000 clones, around 90% of which are singletons, and around 0.72% rests with the top ten. The starting material was CD4+ or CD8+ T cells sorted from blood, obtained in a trial of the OX40 agonist ivuxolimab. Receptors originate from an adult with an advanced solid tumor such as melanoma, head and neck, liver or kidney cancer.

This chain joins TRBV7-9 and TRBJ2-1; D might be TRBD2 (5 bases). V lost 1 base, J lost 6 bases, and 13 bases lay in between. Germline V gene sequence: CDR1 SEHNR, CDR2 FQNEAQ (reference sequence). This CDR3 is 15 amino acids long. The DNA of the CDR3 is TGTGCCAGCAGCTTAGATACGTTGGGAGCCAATGAGCAGTTCTTC. It is translated as CASSLDTLGANEQFF.

The J gene is TRBJ1-3, the V gene TRBV30; D perhaps matches TRBD1 (6 bases). The V end lost 0 bases, the J end lost 5 bases, and 8 bases lay between the germline ends. CDR3 size: 13 residues. The germline CDR1 and CDR2 sequences are GTSNPN and SVGIG (reference sequence). The CDR3 sequence is CAWSVQGRNTIYF. CDR3 nucleotides: TGTGCCTGGAGTGTACAGGGCAGAAACACCATATATTTT.

This chain links TRBV18 with TRBJ1-1, with D uncertain. CDR1 and CDR2 (germline): KGHSH, LQKENI. The CDR3 covers 16 residues. V was shortened by 3 bases and J by 0 bases, with 14 bases between the two germline ends. The CDR3 spells CASSPGVAVMNTEAFF. DNA of the CDR3: TGTGCCAGCTCACCCGGCGTCGCAGTAATGAACACTGAAGCTTTCTTT. Using reference TRBV18 and TRBJ1-1 for the parts outside the CDR3, the full variable domain is NAGVMQNPRHLVRRRGQEARLRCSPMKGHSHVYWYRQLPEEGLKFMVYLQKENIIDESGMPKERFSAEFPKEGPSILRIQQVVRGDSAAYFCASSPGVAVMNTEAFFGQGTRLTVV.

The V and J genes are TRBV7-9 and TRBJ1-2, with a possible D match to TRBD1 (5 bases). In germline, CDR1 is SEHNR, CDR2 FQNEAQ (reference sequence). CDR3 length: 15 residues. Trimming shortened V by 1 base and J by 5 bases, and 14 bases separated the two germline ends. This chain's CDR3 is CASSLEEQGPYGYTF. CDR3 sequence (DNA): TGTGCCAGCAGCTTAGAGGAGCAGGGCCCTTATGGCTACACCTTC. The variable domain in full, with the rest retrieved from reference TRBV7-9 and TRBJ1-2, is DTGVSQNPRHKITKRGQNVTFRCDPISEHNRLYWYRQTLGQGPEFLTYFQNEAQLEKSRLLSDRFSAERPKGSFSTLEIQRTEQGDSAMYLCASSLEEQGPYGYTFGSGTRLTVV.

The J gene is TRBJ2-1, the V gene TRBV6-1, with D unclear. Germline V gene lookup returns CDR1 MNHNS and CDR2 SASEGT. V was shortened by 2 bases and J by 4 bases, with 6 bases between the two germline ends. The CDR3 is made up of 13 amino acids. This CDR3 reads CASSEKRYNEQFF. CDR3 DNA: TGTGCCAGCAGTGAAAAGAGGTACAATGAGCAGTTCTTC.

This chain links TRBV2 with TRBJ2-1; 8 nucleotides align to TRBD1. In germline, CDR1 is SNHLY, CDR2 FYNNEI. The CDR3 runs to 15 residues. Trimming removed 6 bases from V and 6 bases from J; junction bases left unmatched: 10. In DNA, the CDR3 is TGTGCCAGCAGCAAGGACAGGGAGGTTTTCAATGAGCAGTTCTTC. Residues: CASSKDREVFNEQFF.

The gene calls are TRBV27 and TRBJ2-3, with 14 bases lining up with TRBD2. The V gene's germline CDR1 is MNHEY and CDR2 SMNVEV (reference sequence). J was trimmed by 3 bases and V by 5 bases; bases with no gene match: 10. The CDR3 length is 18 residues. CDR3 nucleotides: TGTGCCAGCAGTCTTTCAAGGACTAGCGGGAGGAGTACAGATACGCAGTATTTT. Encoded protein: CASSLSRTSGRSTDTQYF.

In its sample, this clone was seen once. The chain recombines TRBV19 with TRBJ2-7, with 7 bases lining up with TRBD2. The ends lost 8 bases at V and 6 bases at J; junction bases unmatched: 13. The CDR3 loop spans 14 amino acids. CDR1 and CDR2 (germline): LNHDA, SQIVND (reference sequence). CDR3 region: CASSQSGTMSEQYF. CDR3 DNA: TGTGCCAGTTCTCAGAGCGGGACCATGAGCGAGCAGTACTTC.

The chain employs TRBV6-5 and TRBJ2-7; 7 positions match TRBD2. The germline V gene has CDR1 MNHEY and CDR2 SVGAGI. V lost 8 bases to trimming and J lost 4 bases; unmatched junction nucleotides: 11. The CDR3 spans 14 residues. CDR3 in DNA: TGTGCCAGCGGGGGAGGGCAGGGTTGGTACGAGCAGTACTTC. Its translation: CASGGGQGWYEQYF.

In DNA form, the CDR3 reads TGTGCCAGCAGTGCCCCGTTGGCGCGGGGGAACCAAGAGACCCAGTACTTC. Amino acid sequence: CASSAPLARGNQETQYF. The V call is TRBV28, the J call TRBJ2-5; 7 bases line up with TRBD2. The length of the CDR3 is 17 residues. Germline assignment: CDR1 MDHEN and CDR2 SYDVKM. V was pared by 5 bases and J by 0 bases, with 12 bases of the junction left unmatched.

The chain carries TRBV6-5 and TRBJ2-1; D is possibly TRBD1 or TRBD2 (6 bases each). Germline CDR1 and CDR2: MNHEY and SVGAGI. V gave up 2 bases and J gave up 7 bases, with 12 bases separating them. The CDR3 has 14 amino acids. Here the CDR3 reads CASSYLGGGNEQFF. CDR3 coding DNA: TGTGCCAGCAGTTACCTGGGGGGCGGGAATGAGCAGTTCTTC.

The gene calls are TRBV30 and TRBJ1-3, with no clear D. There are 13 residues in the CDR3. Trimming cost V 3 bases and J 2 bases, with 8 bases left between them. The germline CDR1 and CDR2 sequences are GTSNPN and SVGIG (reference sequence). The CDR3 loop is CAWSPPAGNTIYF. In DNA form, the CDR3 reads TGTGCCTGGAGCCCCCCAGCTGGAAACACCATATATTTT.

This clone was seen once. The CDR3 nucleotides read TGTGCCAGCAGCAAAACCGGGACAGCGCGGCTAGCGGGAGGGCCCTACGAGCAGTACTTC. Translation gives CASSKTGTARLAGGPYEQYF. The V gene is TRBV21-1, the J gene TRBJ2-7; the tabulated D call, TRBD2, remains unverified against the DNA. TRBV21-1 counts as a pseudogene. This CDR3 contains 20 residues.

V gene TRBV19 combines with J gene TRBJ1-5; D is perhaps TRBD1 (5 bases). V shed 7 bases and J shed 5 bases, with 18 bases lying between them. Germline CDR1 LNHDA, CDR2 SQIVND (reference sequence). The CDR3 length is 15 residues. The CDR3 bases are TGTGCCAGTATTAGCACGGGCAGGGCCTATCAGCCCCAGCATTTT. It specifies CASISTGRAYQPQHF.